The clone carrying this T cell receptor beta chain was recorded at least ten times. The antigen is unknown. TCR beta libraries were made by quantitative 5'-RACE with molecular barcodes. Each CDR3 protein is one row after TCRdb ran MiXCR on the 5' RACE reads. Counted here are around 770,000 distinct CDR3 sequences, roughly 12% occurring once; the ten biggest clones make up more than 0.5%. This sample stems from a study of CD8 T cells in ankylosing spondylitis. Germline values: CDR1 SQVTM, CDR2 ANQGSEA. There are 16 residues in the CDR3. The J segment lost 2 bases and the V segment lost 0 bases, leaving 10 bases of the junction unmatched. Study results and caveats: It appeared that ankylosing spondylitis blood was characterized by a TCR beta motif of about 8 highly homologous variants.

Material: blood, either unsorted or a sorted T cell fraction (not recorded which). The rearrangement joins TRBV29-1 to TRBJ2-7; 7 bases map to TRBD2. The sequence was collected from a male donor with ankylosing spondylitis. DNA for the CDR3: TGCAGCGTTGAAGAGATCGGCGGGAGTCAGGCCTACGAGCAGTACTTC. Translated, it gives CSVEEIGGSQAYEQYF.